What follows are 12 T cell receptor beta chains derived from one specimen sequenced in a study of blood T cell repertoires in COVID-19. Produced via immunoSEQ multiplex PCR; TCRdb's table is partial and in-frame only. The repertoire consists of 400,000 to 500,000 clones, with around 87% occurring once and the leading ten covering roughly 1.9%. The sequencing sample was made of PBMCs or T cells enriched from blood (not recorded which). These receptors originate from a woman in her thirties or forties who had recovered from COVID-19.

About this clone: At the DNA level, this CDR3 is encoded by other sequences in the same sample as well. This chain uses TRBV3-1 (or the pseudogene TRBV3-2) with TRBJ2-1; TRBD2 matches at 11 bases. V gave up 4 bases and J gave up 3 bases; unmatched junction bases: 2. The CDR3 is 15 residues long. Germline V gene sequence: CDR1 LGHDT, CDR2 YNNKEL (reference sequence). The CDR3 DNA sequence: TGTGCCAGCAGCCCCGGGACTAGCGGCTACAATGAGCAGTTCTTC. This sequence encodes CASSPGTSGYNEQFF.

This chain connects TRBV19 to TRBJ1-2; D is possibly TRBD1 (5 bases). The V end was cut by 8 bases, the J end by 7 bases, with 20 bases between. The CDR3 loop spans 14 amino acids. Germline V CDR1 and CDR2: LNHDA, SQIVND (reference sequence). The CDR3 sequence: CASGRLGRDFGYTF. The DNA of the CDR3 is TGTGCCAGTGGACGGCTCGGCAGGGATTTTGGCTACACCTTC.

This rearrangement joins TRBV19 to TRBJ2-7; 14 bases align to TRBD2. V dropped 4 bases and J dropped 3; count of bases not matched to a gene: 2. Germline lookup yields CDR1 LNHDA and CDR2 SQIVND (reference sequence). The CDR3 spans 15 residues. The CDR3 sequence is CASSKGTSGSYEQYF. The CDR3 DNA reads as TGTGCCAGTAGTAAAGGGACTAGCGGGAGCTACGAGCAGTACTTC.

V and J are TRBV7-6 and TRBJ2-5; 7 nucleotides match TRBD2. V trimming: 4 bases; J trimming: 5 bases; junction bases outside the gene matches: 10. CDR3 length equals 15 residues. The germline V gene has CDR1 SGHVS and CDR2 FNYEAQ. In DNA form, the CDR3 reads TGTGCCAGCAGCTCGGGACTAATAATGGGGGAGACCCAGTACTTC. It encodes CASSSGLIMGETQYF. Supplemented by reference TRBV7-6 and TRBJ2-5, the full variable domain reads GAGVSQSPRYKVTKRGQDVALRCDPISGHVSLYWYRQALGQGPEFLTYFNYEAQQDKSGLPNDRFSAERPEGSISTLTIQRTEQRDSAMYRCASSSGLIMGETQYFGPGTRLLVL.

The rearrangement uses TRBV9 and TRBJ1-1, with 7 positions matching TRBD1. Germline values: CDR1 SGDLS, CDR2 YYNGEE. The CDR3 is 15 residues long. Trimming took 2 bases from V and 0 from J; bases not matched to a gene: 4. The CDR3 nucleotides read TGTGCCAGCAGCGTTTGGGACAGCATGAACACTGAAGCTTTCTTT. As protein: CASSVWDSMNTEAFF.

The chain has TRBV14 and TRBJ1-2; 7 bases are a match to TRBD1. This CDR3 has 16 amino acids. CDR1 SGHDN and CDR2 FVKESK come from the germline V gene. V lost 0 bases and J lost 8; bases outside the gene matches: 12. The CDR3 DNA follows: TGTGCCAGCAGCCAAGAACGACGGACAGGTTGGAAGGGCTACACCTTC. This gives the protein CASSQERRTGWKGYTF.

This chain links TRBV30 with TRBJ1-4, with D possibly TRBD1 on 5 matching bases. V gave up 4 bases and J gave up 4 bases, with 13 bases separating them. The CDR3 runs to 14 residues. Germline CDR1 reads GTSNPN; CDR2 reads SVGIG (reference sequence). The CDR3 spells CAWNRQSYNEKLFF. The CDR3, as DNA: TGTGCCTGGAACAGGCAAAGCTATAATGAAAAACTGTTTTTT.

This clone was observed a handful of times. The rearrangement links TRBV5-6 to TRBJ1-1, with D uncertain. Germline CDR1 and CDR2: SGHDT and YYEEEE. The CDR3 consists of 13 residues. V was pared by 0 bases and J by 8 bases, with 11 bases between. CDR3 DNA: TGTGCCAGCAGCTTGGTCGAGGCGGCAGAAGCTTTCTTT. Amino acids: CASSLVEAAEAFF.

CDR3 protein: CASSNPGQGRGTVSYEQYF. The CDR3 DNA reads TGTGCCAGTAGTAATCCGGGACAGGGGAGGGGAACCGTCTCCTACGAGCAGTACTTC. V is TRBV19 and J is TRBJ2-7, with 10 bases fitting TRBD1. CDR1 and CDR2 from the germline V gene are LNHDA and SQIVND (reference sequence). The CDR3 runs to 19 residues. Unmatched junction bases numbered 15, after V lost 4 bases and J lost 0 bases. The entire variable domain, with the rest obtained from reference TRBV19 and TRBJ2-7, is as follows: DGGITQSPKYLFRKEGQNVTLSCEQNLNHDAMYWYRQDPGQGLRLIYYSQIVNDFQKGDIAEGYSVSREKKESFPLTVTSAQKNPTAFYLCASSNPGQGRGTVSYEQYFGPGTRLTVT.

Only one count was recorded for this clone. The rearrangement joins TRBV10-3 to TRBJ2-5, with a weak D call TRBD1 (6 bases). Trimming left V 0 bases short and J 2 bases short, with 22 bases between. From germline, CDR1 is ENHRY and CDR2 SYGVKD. This CDR3 spans 19 amino acids. CDR3 nucleotides: TGTGCCATCAGTGAGTCGGACAGATTGCTAGGGAGCGGACAAGAGACCCAGTACTTC. The encoded protein is CAISESDRLLGSGQETQYF.

The chain is built from TRBV5-1 and TRBJ2-1; 7 bases line up with TRBD2. CDR3 size: 16 residues. The germline gives CDR1 SGHRS, CDR2 YFSETQ. With 0 bases clipped from V and 1 base from J, the junction kept 4 bases outside the gene matches. This CDR3 is CASSLGAGASYNEQFF. In DNA form, the CDR3 reads TGCGCCAGCAGCTTGGGGGCGGGAGCGTCCTACAATGAGCAGTTCTTC.

The gene calls are TRBV7-2 and TRBJ1-2, with 9 bases identical to TRBD1. Germline trimming cut 0 bases from V and 7 bases from J; bases unmatched to any gene: 6. The CDR3 has 15 amino acids. Germline lookup yields CDR1 SGHTA and CDR2 FQGNSA. CDR3: CASSLAQTGGGGYTF. CDR3 nucleotides: TGTGCCAGCAGCTTAGCCCAGACAGGGGGAGGTGGCTACACCTTC.